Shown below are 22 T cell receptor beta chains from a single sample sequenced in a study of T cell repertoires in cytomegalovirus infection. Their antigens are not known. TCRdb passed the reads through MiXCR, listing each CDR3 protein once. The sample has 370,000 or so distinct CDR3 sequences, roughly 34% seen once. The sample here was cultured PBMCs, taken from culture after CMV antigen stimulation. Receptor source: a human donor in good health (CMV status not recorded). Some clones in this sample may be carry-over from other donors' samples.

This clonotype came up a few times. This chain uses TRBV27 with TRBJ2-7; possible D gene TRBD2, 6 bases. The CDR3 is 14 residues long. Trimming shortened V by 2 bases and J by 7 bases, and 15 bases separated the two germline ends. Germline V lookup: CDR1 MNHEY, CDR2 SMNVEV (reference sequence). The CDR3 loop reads CASSLTGVFGEQYF. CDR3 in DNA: TGTGCCAGCAGTTTAACGGGAGTCTTCGGTGAGCAGTACTTC.

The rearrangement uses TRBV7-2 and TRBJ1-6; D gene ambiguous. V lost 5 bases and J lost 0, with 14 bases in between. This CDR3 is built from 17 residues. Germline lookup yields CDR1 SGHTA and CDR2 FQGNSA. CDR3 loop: CASSPRRQSSYNSPLHF. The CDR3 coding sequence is TGTGCCAGCAGCCCCAGACGGCAGAGCTCCTATAATTCACCCCTCCACTTT.

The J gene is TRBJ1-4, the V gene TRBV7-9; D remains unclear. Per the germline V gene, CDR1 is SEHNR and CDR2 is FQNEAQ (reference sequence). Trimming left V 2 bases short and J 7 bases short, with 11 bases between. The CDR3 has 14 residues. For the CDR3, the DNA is TGTGCCAGCAGCTTAAGGGAGAATAGTGAAAAACTGTTTTTT. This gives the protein CASSLRENSEKLFF.

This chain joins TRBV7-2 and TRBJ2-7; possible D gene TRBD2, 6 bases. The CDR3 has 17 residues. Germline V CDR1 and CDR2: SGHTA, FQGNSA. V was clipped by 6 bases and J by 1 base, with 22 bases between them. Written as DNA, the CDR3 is TGTGCCAGCAGTCCGGAGGGAGTTGGGGGGTTTTCCTACGAGCAGTACGTC. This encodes CASSPEGVGGFSYEQYV.

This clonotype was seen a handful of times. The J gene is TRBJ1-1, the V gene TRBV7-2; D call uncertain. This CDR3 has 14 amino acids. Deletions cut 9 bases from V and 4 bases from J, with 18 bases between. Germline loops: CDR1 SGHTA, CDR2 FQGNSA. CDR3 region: CASARELGTTEAFF. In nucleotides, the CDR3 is TGTGCCAGTGCCCGAGAACTAGGAACCACTGAAGCTTTCTTT.

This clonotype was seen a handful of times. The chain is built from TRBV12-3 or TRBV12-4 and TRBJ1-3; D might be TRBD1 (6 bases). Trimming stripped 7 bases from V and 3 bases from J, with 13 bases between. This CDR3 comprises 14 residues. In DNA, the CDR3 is TGTGCCAGCACCCCGACAGGCGGTGGAAACACCATATATTTT. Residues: CASTPTGGGNTIYF.

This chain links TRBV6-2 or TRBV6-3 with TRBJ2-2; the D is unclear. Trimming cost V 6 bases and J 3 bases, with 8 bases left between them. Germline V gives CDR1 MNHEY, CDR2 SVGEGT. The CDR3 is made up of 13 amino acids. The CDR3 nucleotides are TGTGCCAGCAGCGACCGGTACACCGGGGAGCTGTTTTTT. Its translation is CASSDRYTGELFF.

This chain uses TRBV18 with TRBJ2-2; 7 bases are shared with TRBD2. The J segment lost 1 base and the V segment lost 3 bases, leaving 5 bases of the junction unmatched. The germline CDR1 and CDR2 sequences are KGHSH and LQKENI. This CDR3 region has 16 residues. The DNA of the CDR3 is TGTGCCAGCTCACCCTTTTCTAGCGGGAACACCGGGGAGCTGTTTTTT. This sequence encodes CASSPFSSGNTGELFF.

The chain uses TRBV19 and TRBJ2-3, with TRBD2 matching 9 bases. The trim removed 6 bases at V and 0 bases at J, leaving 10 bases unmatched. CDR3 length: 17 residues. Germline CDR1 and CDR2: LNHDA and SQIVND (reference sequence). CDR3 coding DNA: TGTGCCAGTAGATCCGGGCTAGCGGGGACTAGCACAGATACGCAGTATTTT. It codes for CASRSGLAGTSTDTQYF.

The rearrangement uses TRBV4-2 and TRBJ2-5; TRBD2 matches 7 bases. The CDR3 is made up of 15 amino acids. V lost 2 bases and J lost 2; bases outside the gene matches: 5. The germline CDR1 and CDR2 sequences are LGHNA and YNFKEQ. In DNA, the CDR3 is TGTGCCAGCAGCCAAAAACTAGCGCCGCAAGAGACCCAGTACTTC. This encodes CASSQKLAPQETQYF.

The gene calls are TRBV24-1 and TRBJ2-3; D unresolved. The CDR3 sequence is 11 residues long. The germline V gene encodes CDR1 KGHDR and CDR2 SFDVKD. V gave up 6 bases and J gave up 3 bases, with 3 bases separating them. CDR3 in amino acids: CATSRTDTQYF. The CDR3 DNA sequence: TGTGCCACCAGTCGAACAGATACGCAGTATTTT.

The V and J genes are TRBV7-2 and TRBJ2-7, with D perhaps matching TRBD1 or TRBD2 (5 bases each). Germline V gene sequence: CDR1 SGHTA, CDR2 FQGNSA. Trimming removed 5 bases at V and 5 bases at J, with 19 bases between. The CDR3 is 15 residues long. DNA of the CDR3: TGTGCCAGCAGCCCCCCGACCGGGACGTTTAACGAGCAGTACTTC. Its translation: CASSPPTGTFNEQYF. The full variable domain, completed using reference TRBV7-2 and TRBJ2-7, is GAGVSQSPSNKVTEKGKDVELRCDPISGHTALYWYRQSLGQGLEFLIYFQGNSAPDKSGLPSDRFSAERTGGSVSTLTIQRTQQEDSAVYLCASSPPTGTFNEQYFGPGTRLTVT.

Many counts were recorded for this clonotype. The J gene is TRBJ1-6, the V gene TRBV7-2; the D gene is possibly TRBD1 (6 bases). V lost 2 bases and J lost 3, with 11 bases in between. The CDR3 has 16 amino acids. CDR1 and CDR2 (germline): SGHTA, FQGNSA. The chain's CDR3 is CASSLFGQSYNSPLHF. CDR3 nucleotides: TGTGCCAGCAGCTTATTCGGACAGAGCTATAATTCACCCCTCCACTTT.

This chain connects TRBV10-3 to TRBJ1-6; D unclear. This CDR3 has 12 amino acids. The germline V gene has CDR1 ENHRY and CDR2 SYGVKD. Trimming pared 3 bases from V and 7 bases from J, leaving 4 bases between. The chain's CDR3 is CAISDRNSPLHF. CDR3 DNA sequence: TGTGCCATCAGTGACCGGAATTCACCCCTCCACTTT.

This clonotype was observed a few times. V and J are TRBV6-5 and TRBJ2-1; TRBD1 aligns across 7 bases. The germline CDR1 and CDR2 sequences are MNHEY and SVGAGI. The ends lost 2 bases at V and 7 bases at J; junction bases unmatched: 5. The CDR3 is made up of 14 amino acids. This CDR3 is CASSYPGQINEQFF. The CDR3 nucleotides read TGTGCCAGCAGTTACCCGGGACAGATAAATGAGCAGTTCTTC.

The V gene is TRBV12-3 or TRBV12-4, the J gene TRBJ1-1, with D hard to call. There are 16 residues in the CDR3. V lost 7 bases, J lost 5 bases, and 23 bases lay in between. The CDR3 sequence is CASMSFSRELGTEAFF. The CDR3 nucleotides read TGTGCCAGCATGAGTTTTTCGCGGGAATTGGGAACTGAAGCTTTCTTT.

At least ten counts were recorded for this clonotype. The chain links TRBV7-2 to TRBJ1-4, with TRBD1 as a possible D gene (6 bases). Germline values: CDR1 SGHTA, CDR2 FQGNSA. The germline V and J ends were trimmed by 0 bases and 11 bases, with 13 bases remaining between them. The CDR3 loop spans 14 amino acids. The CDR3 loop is CASSLALEGGKLFF. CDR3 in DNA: TGTGCCAGCAGCTTAGCATTAGAGGGGGGCAAACTGTTTTTT.

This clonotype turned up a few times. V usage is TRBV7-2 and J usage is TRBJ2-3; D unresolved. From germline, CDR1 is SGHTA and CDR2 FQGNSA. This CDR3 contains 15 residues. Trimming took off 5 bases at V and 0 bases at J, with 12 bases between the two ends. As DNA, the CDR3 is TGTGCCAGCAGCGGATCGGTGGTTAGCACAGATACGCAGTATTTT. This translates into CASSGSVVSTDTQYF.

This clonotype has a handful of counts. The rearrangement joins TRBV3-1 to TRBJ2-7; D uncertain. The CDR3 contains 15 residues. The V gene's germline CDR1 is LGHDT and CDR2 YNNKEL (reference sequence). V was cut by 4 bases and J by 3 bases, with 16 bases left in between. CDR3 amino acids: CASSPDSPGGYEQYF. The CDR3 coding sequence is TGTGCCAGCAGCCCAGACTCCCCAGGTGGCTACGAGCAGTACTTC.

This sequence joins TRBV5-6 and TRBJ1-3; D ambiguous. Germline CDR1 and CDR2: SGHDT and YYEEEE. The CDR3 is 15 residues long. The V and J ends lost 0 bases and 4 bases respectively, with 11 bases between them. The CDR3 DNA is TGTGCCAGCAGCTTGGCCCGGGCTATCGGAAACACCATATATTTT. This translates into CASSLARAIGNTIYF.

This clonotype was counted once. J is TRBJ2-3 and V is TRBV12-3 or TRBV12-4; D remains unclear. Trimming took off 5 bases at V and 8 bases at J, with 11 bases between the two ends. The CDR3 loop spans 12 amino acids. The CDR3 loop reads CASSGVSSTQYF. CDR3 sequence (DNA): TGTGCCAGCAGTGGGGTCAGCTCTACGCAGTATTTT.

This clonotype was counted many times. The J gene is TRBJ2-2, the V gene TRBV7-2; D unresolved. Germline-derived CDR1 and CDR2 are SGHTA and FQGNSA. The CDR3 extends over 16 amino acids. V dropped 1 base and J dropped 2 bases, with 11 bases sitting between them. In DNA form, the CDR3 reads TGTGCCAGCAGCTTAGTCCTGCAGCTTAACACCGGGGAGCTGTTTTTT. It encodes CASSLVLQLNTGELFF. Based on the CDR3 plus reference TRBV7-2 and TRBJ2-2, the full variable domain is GAGVSQSPSNKVTEKGKDVELRCDPISGHTALYWYRQSLGQGLEFLIYFQGNSAPDKSGLPSDRFSAERTGGSVSTLTIQRTQQEDSAVYLCASSLVLQLNTGELFFGEGSRLTVL.